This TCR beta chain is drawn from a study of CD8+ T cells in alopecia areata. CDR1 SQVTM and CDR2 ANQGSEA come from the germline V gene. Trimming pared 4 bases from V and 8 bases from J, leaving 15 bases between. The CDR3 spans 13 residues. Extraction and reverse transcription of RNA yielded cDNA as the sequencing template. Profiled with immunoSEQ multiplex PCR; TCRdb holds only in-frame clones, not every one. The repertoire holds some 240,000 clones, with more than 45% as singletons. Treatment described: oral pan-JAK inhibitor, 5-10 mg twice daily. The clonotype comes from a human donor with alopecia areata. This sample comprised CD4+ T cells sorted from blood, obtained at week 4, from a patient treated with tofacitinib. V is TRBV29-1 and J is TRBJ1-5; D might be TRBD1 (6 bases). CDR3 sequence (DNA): TGCAGCGTTGGGGGGGGGCGTCGGGAGCCCCAGCATTTT. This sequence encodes CSVGGGRREPQHF.